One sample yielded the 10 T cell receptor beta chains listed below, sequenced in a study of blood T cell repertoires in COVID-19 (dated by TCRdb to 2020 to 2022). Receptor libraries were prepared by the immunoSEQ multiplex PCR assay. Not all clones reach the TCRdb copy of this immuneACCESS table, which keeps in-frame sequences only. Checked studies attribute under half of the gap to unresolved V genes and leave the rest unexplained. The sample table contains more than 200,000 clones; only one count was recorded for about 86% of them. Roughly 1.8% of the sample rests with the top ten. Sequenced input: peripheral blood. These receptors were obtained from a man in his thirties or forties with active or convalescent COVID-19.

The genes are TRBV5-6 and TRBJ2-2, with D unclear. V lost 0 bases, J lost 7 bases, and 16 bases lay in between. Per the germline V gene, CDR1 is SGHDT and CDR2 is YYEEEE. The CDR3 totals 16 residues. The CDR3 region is CASSLGWSDFSGELFF. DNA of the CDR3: TGTGCCAGCAGCTTGGGGTGGAGCGATTTTAGCGGGGAGCTGTTTTTT.

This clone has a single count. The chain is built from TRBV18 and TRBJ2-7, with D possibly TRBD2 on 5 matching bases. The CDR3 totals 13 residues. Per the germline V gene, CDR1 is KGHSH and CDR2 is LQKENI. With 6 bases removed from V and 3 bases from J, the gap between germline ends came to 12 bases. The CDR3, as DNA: TGTGCCAGCTCCCCGGCGGCGGGCTACGAGCAGTACTTC. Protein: CASSPAAGYEQYF.

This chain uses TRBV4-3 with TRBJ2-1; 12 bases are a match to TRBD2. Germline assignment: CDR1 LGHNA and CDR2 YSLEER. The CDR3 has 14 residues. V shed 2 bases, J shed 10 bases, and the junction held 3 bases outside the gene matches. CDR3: CASSQLLAGGEQFF. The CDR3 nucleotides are TGCGCCAGCAGCCAATTACTAGCGGGGGGAGAGCAGTTCTTC.

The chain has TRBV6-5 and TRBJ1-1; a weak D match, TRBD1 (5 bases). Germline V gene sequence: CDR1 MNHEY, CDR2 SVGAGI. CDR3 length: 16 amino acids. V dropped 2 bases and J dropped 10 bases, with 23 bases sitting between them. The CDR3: CASSYPPGGTEVVAFF. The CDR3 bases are TGTGCCAGCAGTTACCCCCCGGGAGGGACCGAGGTGGTAGCTTTCTTT.

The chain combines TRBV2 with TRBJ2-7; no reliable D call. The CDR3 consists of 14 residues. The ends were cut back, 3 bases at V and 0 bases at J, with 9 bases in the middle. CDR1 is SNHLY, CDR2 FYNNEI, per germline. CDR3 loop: CASSETRSSYEQYF. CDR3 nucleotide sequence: TGTGCCAGCAGTGAGACACGTAGCTCCTACGAGCAGTACTTC.

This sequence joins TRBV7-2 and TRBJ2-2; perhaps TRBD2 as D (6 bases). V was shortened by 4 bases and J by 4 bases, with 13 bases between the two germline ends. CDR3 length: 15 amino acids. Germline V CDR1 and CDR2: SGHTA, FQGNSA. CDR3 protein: CASSSDGTFTGELFF. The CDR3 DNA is TGTGCCAGCAGCTCGGACGGGACTTTCACCGGGGAGCTGTTTTTT.

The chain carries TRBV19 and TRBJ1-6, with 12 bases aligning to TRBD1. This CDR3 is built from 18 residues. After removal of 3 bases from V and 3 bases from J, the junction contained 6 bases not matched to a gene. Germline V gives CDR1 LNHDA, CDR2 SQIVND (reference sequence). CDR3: CASSMGQGARIYNSPLHF. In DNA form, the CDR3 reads TGTGCCAGTAGTATGGGACAGGGGGCAAGGATCTATAATTCACCCCTCCACTTT.

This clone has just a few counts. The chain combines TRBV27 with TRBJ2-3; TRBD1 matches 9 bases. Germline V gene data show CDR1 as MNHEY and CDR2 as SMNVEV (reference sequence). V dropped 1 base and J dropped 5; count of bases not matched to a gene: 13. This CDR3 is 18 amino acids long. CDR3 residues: CASSLLGQQGARRDTQYF. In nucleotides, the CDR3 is TGTGCCAGCAGTTTATTAGGGCAACAGGGGGCGAGGCGAGATACGCAGTATTTT.

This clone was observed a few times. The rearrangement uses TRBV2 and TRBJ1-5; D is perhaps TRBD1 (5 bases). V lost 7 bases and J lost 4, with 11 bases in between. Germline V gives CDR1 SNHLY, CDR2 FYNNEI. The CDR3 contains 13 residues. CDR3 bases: TGTGCCAGCATGGGGCAGGGAAATCAGCCCCAGCATTTT. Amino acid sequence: CASMGQGNQPQHF.

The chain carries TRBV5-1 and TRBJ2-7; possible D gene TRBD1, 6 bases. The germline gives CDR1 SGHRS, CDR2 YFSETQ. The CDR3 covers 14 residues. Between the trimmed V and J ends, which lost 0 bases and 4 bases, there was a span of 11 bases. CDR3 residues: CASSLGAGAYEQYF. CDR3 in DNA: TGCGCCAGCAGCTTGGGGGCAGGGGCGTACGAGCAGTACTTC.